This TCR beta chain comes out of a study of T cell repertoires in cytomegalovirus infection. MiXCR, run by TCRdb on the reads, gives a single entry per CDR3 protein. The sample lists around 450,000 distinct CDR3 sequences; 10% to 12% were seen once. V was shortened by 3 bases and J by 0 bases, with 11 bases between the two germline ends. Germline V gene data show CDR1 as SGHTA and CDR2 as FQGTGA. This CDR3 is built from 15 residues. In this sample, this clonotype turned up many times. The chain is built from TRBV7-3 and TRBJ1-1, with D hard to call. The sequenced sample consisted of PBMCs. This receptor was taken from a human donor in good health (CMV status not recorded). Some clones in this sample may be carry-over from other donors' samples. CDR3 region: CASSFGVGLNTEAFF. CDR3 coding DNA: TGTGCCAGCAGCTTCGGCGTAGGTCTGAACACTGAAGCTTTCTTT.